This TCR beta chain came from a study of cytomegalovirus exposure and HLA in healthy donors. This clone has only a few counts. Antigen specificity is unknown. The PCR contained 60 Vbeta and 13 Jbeta primers. Method: immunoSEQ multiplex PCR; TCRdb's copy keeps in-frame clones and lacks some. The repertoire has about 78,000 clones, 72% of them found once; the top ten carry 11%. Study-level findings and limits: Most TCR beta V segments were productive about 87% or about 30% of the time in an earlier analysis. For most subjects, TCR beta sequences were reported to predict HLA-A and HLA-B alleles with accuracy. Only CMV serostatus was available as immune exposure information.

The CDR3 loop spans 17 amino acids. J gave up 0 bases and V 5 bases, and 9 bases lay outside the gene matches. Germline CDR1 MDHEN, CDR2 SYDVKM. This receptor was identified in a woman in her forties in good health and CMV-seropositive. The chain joins TRBV28 to TRBJ1-1; TRBD1 agrees at 10 bases. Source material: PBMCs. The CDR3 DNA sequence: TGTGCCAGCAGTACAACCGACAGGGGGCCTATGAACACTGAAGCTTTCTTT. This codes for CASSTTDRGPMNTEAFF.